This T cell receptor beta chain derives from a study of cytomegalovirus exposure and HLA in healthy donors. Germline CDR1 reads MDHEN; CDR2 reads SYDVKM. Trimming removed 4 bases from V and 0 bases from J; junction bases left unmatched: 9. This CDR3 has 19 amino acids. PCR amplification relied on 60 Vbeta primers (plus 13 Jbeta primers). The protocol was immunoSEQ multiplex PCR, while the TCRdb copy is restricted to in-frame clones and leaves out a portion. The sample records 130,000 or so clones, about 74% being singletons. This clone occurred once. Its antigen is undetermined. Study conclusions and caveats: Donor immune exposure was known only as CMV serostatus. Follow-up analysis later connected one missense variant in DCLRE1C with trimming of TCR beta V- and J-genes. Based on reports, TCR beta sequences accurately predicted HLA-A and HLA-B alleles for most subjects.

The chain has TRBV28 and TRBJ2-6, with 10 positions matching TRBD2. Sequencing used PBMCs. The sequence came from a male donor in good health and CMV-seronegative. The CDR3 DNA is TGTGCCAGCAGTTCCTCTAGCGGGAGTCCCAACTCTGGGGCCAACGTCCTGACTTTC. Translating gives CASSSSSGSPNSGANVLTF.